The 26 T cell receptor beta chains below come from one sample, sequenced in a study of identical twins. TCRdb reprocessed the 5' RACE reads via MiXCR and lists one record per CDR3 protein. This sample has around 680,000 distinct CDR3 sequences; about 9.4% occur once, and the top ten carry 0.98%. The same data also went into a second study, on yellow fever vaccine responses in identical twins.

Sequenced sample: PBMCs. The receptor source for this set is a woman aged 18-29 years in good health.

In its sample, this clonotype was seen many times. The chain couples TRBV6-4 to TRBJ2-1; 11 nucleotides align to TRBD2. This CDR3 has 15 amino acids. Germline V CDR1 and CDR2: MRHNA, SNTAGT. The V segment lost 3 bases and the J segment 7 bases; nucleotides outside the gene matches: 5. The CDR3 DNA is TGTGCCAGCAGTGAAACTAGCGGGAGTTGGAATGAGCAGTTCTTC. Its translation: CASSETSGSWNEQFF.

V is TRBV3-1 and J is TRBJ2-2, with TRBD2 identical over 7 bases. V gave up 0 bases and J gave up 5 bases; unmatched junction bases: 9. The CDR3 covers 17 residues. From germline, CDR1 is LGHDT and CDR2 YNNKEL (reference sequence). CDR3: CASSQDHGLGATGELFF. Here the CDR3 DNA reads TGTGCCAGCAGCCAAGATCACGGACTAGGAGCAACCGGGGAGCTGTTTTTT.

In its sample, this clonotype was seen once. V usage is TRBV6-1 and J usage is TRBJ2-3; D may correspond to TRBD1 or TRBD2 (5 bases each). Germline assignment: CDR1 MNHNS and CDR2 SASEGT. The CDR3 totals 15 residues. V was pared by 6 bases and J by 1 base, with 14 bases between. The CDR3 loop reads CASRPTGARTDTQYF. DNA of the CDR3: TGTGCCAGCAGACCCACCGGGGCTCGCACAGATACGCAGTATTTT.

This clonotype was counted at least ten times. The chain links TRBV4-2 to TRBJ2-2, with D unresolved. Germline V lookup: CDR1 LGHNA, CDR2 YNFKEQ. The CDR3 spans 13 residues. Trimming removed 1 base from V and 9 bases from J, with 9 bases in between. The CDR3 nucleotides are TGTGCCAGCAGCCAAGTCTCGGGTCGGGAGCTGTTTTTT. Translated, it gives CASSQVSGRELFF.

The CDR3 is CSAEYRRGTGELFF. Here the CDR3 DNA reads TGCAGTGCTGAGTACAGGAGGGGCACCGGGGAGCTGTTTTTT. The rearrangement joins TRBV20-1 to TRBJ2-2; D might be TRBD2 (6 bases). Germline CDR1 DFQATT, CDR2 SNEGSKA (reference sequence). The CDR3 has 14 residues. V was pared by 5 bases and J by 4 bases, with 14 bases between.

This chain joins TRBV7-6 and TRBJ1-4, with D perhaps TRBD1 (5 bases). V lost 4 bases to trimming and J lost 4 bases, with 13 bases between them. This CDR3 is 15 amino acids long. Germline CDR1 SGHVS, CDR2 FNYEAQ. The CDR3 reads CASSSQRGNNEKLFF. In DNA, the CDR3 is TGTGCCAGCAGCTCCCAACGGGGGAATAATGAAAAACTGTTTTTT.

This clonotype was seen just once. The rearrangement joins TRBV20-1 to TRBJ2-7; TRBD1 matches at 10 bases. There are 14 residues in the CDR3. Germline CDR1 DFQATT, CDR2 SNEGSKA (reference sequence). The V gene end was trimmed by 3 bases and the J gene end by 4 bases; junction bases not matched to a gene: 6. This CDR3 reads CSASLRQGAYEQYF. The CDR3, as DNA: TGCAGTGCTAGTCTCCGACAGGGGGCGTACGAGCAGTACTTC.

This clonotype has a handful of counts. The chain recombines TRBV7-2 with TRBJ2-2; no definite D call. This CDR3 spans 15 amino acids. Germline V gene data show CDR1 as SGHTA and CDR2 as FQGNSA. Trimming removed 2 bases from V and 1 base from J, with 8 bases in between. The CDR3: CASSLKPMNTGELFF. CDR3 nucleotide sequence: TGTGCCAGCAGCTTAAAACCGATGAACACCGGGGAGCTGTTTTTT.

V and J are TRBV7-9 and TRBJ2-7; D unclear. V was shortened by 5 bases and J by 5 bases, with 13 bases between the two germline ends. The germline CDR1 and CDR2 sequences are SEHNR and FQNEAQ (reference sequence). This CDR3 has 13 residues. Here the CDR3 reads CASSPDPEDEQYF. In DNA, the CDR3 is TGTGCCAGCAGCCCGGATCCAGAAGACGAGCAGTACTTC.

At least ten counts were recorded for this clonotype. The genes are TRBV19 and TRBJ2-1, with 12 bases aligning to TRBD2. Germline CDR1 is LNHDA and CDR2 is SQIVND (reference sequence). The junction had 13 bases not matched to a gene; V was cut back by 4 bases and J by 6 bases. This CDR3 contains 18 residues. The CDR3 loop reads CASSSQTSGRQQINEQFF. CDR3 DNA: TGTGCCAGTAGTAGCCAGACTAGCGGGAGACAACAAATCAATGAGCAGTTCTTC.

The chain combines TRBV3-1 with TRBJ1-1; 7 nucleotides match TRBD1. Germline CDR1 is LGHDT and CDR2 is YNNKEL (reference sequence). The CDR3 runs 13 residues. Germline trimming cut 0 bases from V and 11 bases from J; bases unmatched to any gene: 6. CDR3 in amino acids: CASSQEYRGIAFF. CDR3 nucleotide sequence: TGTGCCAGCAGCCAAGAATACAGGGGAATCGCTTTCTTT.

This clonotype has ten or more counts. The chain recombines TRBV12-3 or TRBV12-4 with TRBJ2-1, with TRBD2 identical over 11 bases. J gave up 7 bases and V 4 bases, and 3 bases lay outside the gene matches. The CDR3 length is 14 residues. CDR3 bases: TGTGCCAGCAGTTGGGCTAGCGGGAGGAATGAGCAGTTCTTC. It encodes CASSWASGRNEQFF.

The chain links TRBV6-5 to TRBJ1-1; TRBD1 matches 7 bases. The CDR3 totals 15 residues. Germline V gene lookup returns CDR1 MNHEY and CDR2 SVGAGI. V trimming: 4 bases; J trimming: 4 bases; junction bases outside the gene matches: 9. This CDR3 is CASSFSTGVGTEAFF. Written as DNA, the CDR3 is TGTGCCAGCAGTTTCTCAACAGGGGTTGGCACTGAAGCTTTCTTT.

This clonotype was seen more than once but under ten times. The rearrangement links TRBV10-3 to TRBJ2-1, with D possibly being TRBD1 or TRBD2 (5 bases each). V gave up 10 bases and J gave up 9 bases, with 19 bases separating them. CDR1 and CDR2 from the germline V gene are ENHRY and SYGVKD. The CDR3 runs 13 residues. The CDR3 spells CATSGTLWAEQFF. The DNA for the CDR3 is TGTGCCACCTCAGGGACGCTATGGGCTGAGCAGTTCTTC.

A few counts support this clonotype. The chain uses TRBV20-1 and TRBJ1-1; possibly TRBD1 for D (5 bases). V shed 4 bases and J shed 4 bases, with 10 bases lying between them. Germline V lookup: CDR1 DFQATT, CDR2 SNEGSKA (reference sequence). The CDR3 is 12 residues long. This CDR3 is CSATPGTTEAFF. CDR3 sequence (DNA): TGCAGTGCTACCCCGGGGACCACTGAAGCTTTCTTT.

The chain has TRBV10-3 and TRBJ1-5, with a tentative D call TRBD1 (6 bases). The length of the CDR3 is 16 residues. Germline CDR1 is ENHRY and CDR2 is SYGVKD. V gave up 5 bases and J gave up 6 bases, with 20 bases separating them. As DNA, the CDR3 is TGTGCCATCAGTCCTGACGGGGGGCATAGGAGTCAGCCCCAGCATTTT. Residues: CAISPDGGHRSQPQHF.

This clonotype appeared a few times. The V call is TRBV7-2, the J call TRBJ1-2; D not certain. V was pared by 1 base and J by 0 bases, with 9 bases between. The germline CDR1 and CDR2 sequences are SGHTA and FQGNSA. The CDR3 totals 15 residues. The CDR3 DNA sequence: TGTGCCAGCAGCTTAGGTCCAATACCTAACTATGGCTACACCTTC. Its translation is CASSLGPIPNYGYTF.

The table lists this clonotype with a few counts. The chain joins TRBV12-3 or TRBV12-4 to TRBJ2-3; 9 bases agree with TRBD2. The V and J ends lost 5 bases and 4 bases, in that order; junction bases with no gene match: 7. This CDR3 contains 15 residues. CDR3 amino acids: CASSRGREGADTQYF. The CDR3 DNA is TGTGCCAGCAGTCGGGGGCGGGAGGGCGCAGATACGCAGTATTTT.

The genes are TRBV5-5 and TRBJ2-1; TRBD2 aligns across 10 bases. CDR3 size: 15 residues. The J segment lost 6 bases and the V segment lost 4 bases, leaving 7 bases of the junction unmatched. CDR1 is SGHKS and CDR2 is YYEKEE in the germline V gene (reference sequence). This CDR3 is CASSPQAGGLNEQFF. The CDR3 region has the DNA TGTGCCAGCAGCCCCCAAGCGGGAGGGCTCAATGAGCAGTTCTTC.

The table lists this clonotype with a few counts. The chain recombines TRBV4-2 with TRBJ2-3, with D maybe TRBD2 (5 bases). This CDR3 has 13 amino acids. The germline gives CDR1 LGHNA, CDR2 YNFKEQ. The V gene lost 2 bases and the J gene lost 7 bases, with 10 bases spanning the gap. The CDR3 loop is CASSQTDSYTQYF. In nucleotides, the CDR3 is TGTGCCAGCAGCCAAACGGACTCATATACGCAGTATTTT.

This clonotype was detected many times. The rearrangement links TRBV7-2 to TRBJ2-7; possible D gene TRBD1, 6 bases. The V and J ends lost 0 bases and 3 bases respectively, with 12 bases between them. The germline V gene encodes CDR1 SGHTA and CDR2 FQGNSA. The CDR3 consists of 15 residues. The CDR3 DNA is TGTGCCAGCAGCTTAGCGGAAGGGGGATACTACGAGCAGTACTTC. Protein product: CASSLAEGGYYEQYF.

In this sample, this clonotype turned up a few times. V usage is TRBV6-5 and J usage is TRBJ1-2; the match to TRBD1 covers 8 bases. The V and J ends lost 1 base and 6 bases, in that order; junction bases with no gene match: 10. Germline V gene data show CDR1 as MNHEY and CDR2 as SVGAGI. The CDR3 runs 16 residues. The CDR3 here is CASSYFGTGEFNGYTF. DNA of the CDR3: TGTGCCAGCAGTTACTTCGGGACAGGAGAATTTAATGGCTACACCTTC.

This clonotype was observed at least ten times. The CDR3 nucleotides read TGTGCCAGCAGCTTGGGTGCGGAAGGATACGAGCAGTACTTC. The encoded protein is CASSLGAEGYEQYF. The genes are TRBV5-5 and TRBJ2-7; D is unclear. V shed 0 bases and J shed 4 bases, with 11 bases lying between them. This CDR3 region has 14 residues. Germline V lookup: CDR1 SGHKS, CDR2 YYEKEE (reference sequence).

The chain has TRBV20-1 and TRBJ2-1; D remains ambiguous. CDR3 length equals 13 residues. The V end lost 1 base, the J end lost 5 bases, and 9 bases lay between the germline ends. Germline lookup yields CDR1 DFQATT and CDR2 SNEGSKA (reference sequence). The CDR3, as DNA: TGCAGTGCTAGAGGTGGCGTGAACAATGAGCAGTTCTTC. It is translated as CSARGGVNNEQFF.

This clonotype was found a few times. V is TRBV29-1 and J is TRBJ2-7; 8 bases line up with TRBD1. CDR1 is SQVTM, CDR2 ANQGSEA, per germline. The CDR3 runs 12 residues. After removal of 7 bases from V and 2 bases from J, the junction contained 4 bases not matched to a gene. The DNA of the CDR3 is TGCAGCGCTTTGACAGGGGCCTACGAGCAGTACTTC. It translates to CSALTGAYEQYF.

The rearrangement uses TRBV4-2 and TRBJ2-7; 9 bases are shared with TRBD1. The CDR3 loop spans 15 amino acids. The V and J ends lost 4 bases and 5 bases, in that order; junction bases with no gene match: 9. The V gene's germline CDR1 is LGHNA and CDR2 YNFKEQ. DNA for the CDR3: TGTGCCAGCAGCCTTCCACCGGGACAGGGTGACGAGCAGTACTTC. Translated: CASSLPPGQGDEQYF.